This T cell receptor (beta chain) was profiled in a study of technical replicates of blood from four donors. Germline V lookup: CDR1 SNHLY, CDR2 FYNNEI. This CDR3 is 16 amino acids long. Trimming removed 3 bases from V and 5 bases from J; junction bases left unmatched: 5. Profiled with immunoSEQ multiplex PCR; TCRdb holds only in-frame clones, not every one. The sample holds roughly 90,000 clones, about 94% seen once. The receptor was isolated from a human donor in good health. The chain uses TRBV2 and TRBJ2-4, with TRBD1 matching 12 bases. The sample taken for sequencing was T cells isolated from PBMCs. The CDR3 coding sequence is TGTGCCAGCAGTGAGGGACAGGGGGCCATAGAAAACATTCAGTACTTC. It codes for CASSEGQGAIENIQYF.